The present T cell receptor beta chain was sequenced within a study of regulatory T cells in long-lasting Graves disease (dated by TCRdb to the early 2020s). Broadly, across the study: In the newly diagnosed Graves' disease group, patients had been taking antithyroid drugs for less than 3 months. The study was conducted in China and was registered as a clinical trial. A total of roughly 35 samples underwent TCR sequencing: about 13 from persistent and roughly 20 from newly diagnosed Graves' disease patients. Patients with persistent Graves' disease were compared with patients with newly diagnosed Graves' disease using TCR sequencing and RNA sequencing of peripheral blood.

General findings and caveats noted by the study authors: Lower TCR Shannon entropy and fewer highly expanded clones were observed in persistent Graves' disease patients than in newly diagnosed patients, which suggested clonal expansion. The study examined only peripheral blood because the primary lesion, thyroid tissue, could not be accessed. A larger number of public clonotypes was shared among persistent patients (over 2,500) than among newly diagnosed patients (approximately 1,000). The small sample size was acknowledged by the authors as a limitation that may reduce accuracy. Sequencing and analysis were limited to the TCR beta chain. TRBV28, TRBJ1-2 and TRBJ2-5 were preferentially used in persistent disease, while TRBV20-1 and TRBJ2-1 were favored in newly diagnosed disease.

CDR1 and CDR2 are read off the germline V gene as MGHRA and YSYEKL. The CDR3, cysteine through phenylalanine, is 15 amino acids long. Only the CDR3 portion is preserved as DNA: 45 bases, with reading frame beginning at the first base. Cut back by 0 bases and 5 bases, the V and J ends lie 13 bases apart. Taken with the paper, the label for time point translates to: newly diagnosed GD, antithyroid drugs for less than 3 months. RNA was extracted from PBMCs in TRIzol for both TCR sequencing and RNA sequencing. The diagnosis of Graves' disease followed American Thyroid Association guidelines. Recruitment of patients was carried out at an endocrinology department in Xi'an, China. Each patient gave about 8.1 milliliters of peripheral blood, collected in an EDTA anticoagulant tube. PBMCs were isolated by Ficoll Paque Plus density gradient separation without further T cell sorting. An Agilent 2100 Bioanalyzer and agarose gel were used to check RNA quality, while a NanoDrop 2000 measured RNA concentration.

This clonotype was detected a few times. This receptor's antigen is unknown. No much larger clone exists at a distance of one base, and base qualities are not known. The library was built by means of multiplex PCR. The data were produced on an Illumina HiSeq 4000. TCR beta libraries were built with iRepertoire HTBI primers and Arm-PCR amplification of CDR3 regions. Before sequencing, the PCR products went through gel purification. Processing in the source paper ran as follows. Gene usage analysis of CDR3 amino acid clonotypes used the 62 TRBV and about 14 TRBJ segments found across samples. COPE and FqMerger were used to merge filtered high-quality paired reads into contigs. BLAST was used to align contigs to IMGT TRBV, TRBD and TRBJ reference genes, and CDR3 was defined according to IMGT. Highly expanded clones were defined as clonotypes with a frequency above 0.1%. Shannon entropy served as the measure of repertoire diversity, while the Gini coefficient captured V-J evenness. Public clonotypes were defined as clonotypes shared by more than one individual. In TCRdb, the public reads were trimmed at Q25 with fastp and aligned with MiXCR, with productive beta chains retained. When rows share a CDR3 protein, they turn into one entry using the most common DNA and genes. The V and J calls follow TCRdb's processing rather than the paper's. Recorded for this sample are about 530,000 distinct CDR3 sequences; around 15% of them occurred a single time. 20% to 25% of the sample is in the top ten clones.

The same sample was also used in a study of T cells in Graves' hyperthyroidism and ophthalmopathy. Per that second paper: Stable Graves' hyperthyroidism was defined as the absence of progression to ophthalmopathy over 18 months of follow-up. Hyperthyroidism patients were newly diagnosed, with disease duration under 2 months, and aged 18 to 65 years. Exclusion was applied to patients with uncontrolled infections, other autoimmune diseases, pregnancy or lactation. Diagnoses were established on the basis of clinical symptoms, serum thyroxine and TRAb, thyroid ultrasound, and orbital computed tomography. For the first round of RT-PCR on the TCR CDR3, the HTBI primer set was used together with the Qiagen OneStep RT-PCR kit. Blood samples also contained most of the expanded thyroid clonotypes (frequency above 0.001), which suggests that blood repertoires may reflect thyroid immune responses. In cross-validation, a model built on a 13 V-J signature told ophthalmopathy apart from stable hyperthyroidism with 87.88% sensitivity and about 81% specificity, and in testing the same model reached 80%/75%. In validation, the model predicted progression to ophthalmopathy a median of around 6.5 months before onset, with over 55% sensitivity and around 76% specificity. A discovery cohort of about 100 patients, roughly 43 with Graves' ophthalmopathy and approximately 57 with stable Graves' hyperthyroidism, was used to find distinguishing TCR V-J signatures. Prospective prediction of ophthalmopathy was tested in an independent validation cohort of 18 hyperthyroidism patients and 15 to 17 patients who later progressed to ophthalmopathy. The 95 to 100 discovery patients were divided at random into training and test sets in a 7:3 ratio. The study also compared thyroid tissue and blood T-cell repertoires from several Graves' hyperthyroidism patients. Following sampling, methimazole starting at 30 mg daily was given to hyperthyroidism patients, and high-dose intravenous methylprednisolone was given to ophthalmopathy patients. A second multiplex PCR round built the libraries, followed by size selection and purification. Sequencing of the libraries was done on an Illumina HiSeq2000 using paired-end 100 bp reads. Raw data were processed with SOAPnuke, discarding reads with adapters, uncalled bases, mean Phred below 15, or no exact constant-primer or identifier match. High-quality paired reads were merged with COPE v1.2.5, and unique nucleotide sequences were defined as clonotypes. Clonotypes were aligned to IMGT TRBV, TRBD and TRBJ reference segments using MiTCR v1.1. Analysis was restricted to V-J combinations with a frequency above 0.0001, which covered about 99% of repertoires. A TCS score was defined as the ratio of F50 (clonal expansion) to E x V (chaos), with BLOSUM62-based TCRdist applied between CDR3 peptides within each V-J. Welch's t-statistics and random forest reduced some 510 V-J features to under 15, which were used in a naive Bayes classifier (R e1071). No statistical method was used to set the sample size in advance, and investigators knew the group allocation. The paper describes TCR Vbeta CDR3 sequencing of about 140 peripheral blood samples, made up of roughly 40 ophthalmopathy patients, roughly 80 hyperthyroidism patients and some 17 progressor patients.

The chain is made from TRBV4-1 and TRBJ1-2, with the D gene uncertain. This TCR was sampled from a middle-aged woman with Graves disease. Donor details come from another sample of the same person, matched by shared clones. The input for sequencing was peripheral blood mononuclear cells (PBMCs), taken at new diagnosis, from a patient treated with antithyroid drugs. Here is the DNA: TGCGCCAGCAGCCAAGATCCGCACCGAGGGTATGGCTACACCTTC. This sequence encodes CASSQDPHRGYGYTF.